This record looks at one TCR beta chain sequence and its context. Its antigen is as yet unknown. CDR3 length: 14 residues. The junction had 3 bases not matched to a gene; V was cut back by 10 bases and J by 0 bases. In germline, CDR1 is ENHRY, CDR2 SYGVKD. This record belongs to a study of post-analysis software for immune sequencing data. For the study at large: Disease courses included relapsing-remitting, secondary progressive and progressive-relapsing multiple sclerosis. Notes on the study in general: Comparison of patients with controls showed roughly five TRBV segments more frequent in patients, TRBV5-6, TRBV5-1 and TRBV20-1 among them.

Unique molecular identifiers were carried by the TCR beta cDNA libraries. A single record per CDR3 protein comes from TCRdb applying MiXCR to the PCR reads. The sample includes roughly 800,000 distinct CDR3 sequences, 46% seen only once; the top ten take roughly 4.4%. This chain uses TRBV10-3 with TRBJ2-7; 13 positions match TRBD2. Sequencing was performed on blood. The receptor was isolated from a girl between 10 and 17 years old with multiple sclerosis. In DNA form, the CDR3 reads TGTGCCACCGGGACTAGCGGGAACTCCTACGAGCAGTACTTC. Translating it yields CATGTSGNSYEQYF.